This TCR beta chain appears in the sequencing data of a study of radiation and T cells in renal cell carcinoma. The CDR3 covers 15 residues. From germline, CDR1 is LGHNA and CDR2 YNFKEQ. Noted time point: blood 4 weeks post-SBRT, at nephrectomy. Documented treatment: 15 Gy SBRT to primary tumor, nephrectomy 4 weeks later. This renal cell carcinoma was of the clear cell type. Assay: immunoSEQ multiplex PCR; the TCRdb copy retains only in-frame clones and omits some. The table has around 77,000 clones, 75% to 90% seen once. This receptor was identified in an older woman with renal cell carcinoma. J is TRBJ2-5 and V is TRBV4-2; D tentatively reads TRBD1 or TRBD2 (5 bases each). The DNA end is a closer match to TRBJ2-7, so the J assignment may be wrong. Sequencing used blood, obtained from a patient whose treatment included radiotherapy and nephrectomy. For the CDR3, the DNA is TGTGCCAGCAGCCAACCGGGACCGAGCTCCTACGAGCAGTACTTC. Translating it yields CASSQPGPSSYEQYF.